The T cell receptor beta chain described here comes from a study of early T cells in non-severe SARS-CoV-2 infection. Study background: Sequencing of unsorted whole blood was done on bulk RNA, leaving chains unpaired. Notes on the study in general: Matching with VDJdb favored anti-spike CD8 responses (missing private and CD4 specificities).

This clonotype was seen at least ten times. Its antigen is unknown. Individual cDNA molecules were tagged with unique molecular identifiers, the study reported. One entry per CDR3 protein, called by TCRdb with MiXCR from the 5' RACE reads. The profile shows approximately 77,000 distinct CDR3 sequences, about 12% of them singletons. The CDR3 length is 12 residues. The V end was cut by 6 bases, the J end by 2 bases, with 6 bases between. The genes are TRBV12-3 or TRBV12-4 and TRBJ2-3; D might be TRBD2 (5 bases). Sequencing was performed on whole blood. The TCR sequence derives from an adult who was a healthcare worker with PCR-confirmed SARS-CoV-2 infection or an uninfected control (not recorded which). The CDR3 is CASRDFTDTQYF. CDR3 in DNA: TGTGCCAGCAGGGACTTCACAGATACGCAGTATTTT.